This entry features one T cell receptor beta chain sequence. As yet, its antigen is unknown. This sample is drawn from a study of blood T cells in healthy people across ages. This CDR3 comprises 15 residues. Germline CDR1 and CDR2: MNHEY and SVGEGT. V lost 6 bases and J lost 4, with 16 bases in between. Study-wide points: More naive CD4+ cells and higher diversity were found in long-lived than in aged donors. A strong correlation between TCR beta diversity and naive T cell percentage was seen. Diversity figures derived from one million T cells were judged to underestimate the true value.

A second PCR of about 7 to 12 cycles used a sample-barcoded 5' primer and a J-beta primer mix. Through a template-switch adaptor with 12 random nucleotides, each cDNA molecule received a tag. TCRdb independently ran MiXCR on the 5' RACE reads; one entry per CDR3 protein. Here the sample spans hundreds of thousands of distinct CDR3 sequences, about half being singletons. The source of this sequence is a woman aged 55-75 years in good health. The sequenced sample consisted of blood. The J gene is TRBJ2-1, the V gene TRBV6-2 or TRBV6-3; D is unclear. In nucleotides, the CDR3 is TGTGCCAGCAGCGCGGCCGAGGTTATGTACAATGAGCAGTTCTTC. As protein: CASSAAEVMYNEQFF.